The present T cell receptor (delta chain) was sequenced within a study of Vδ1+ human thymocytes. Study-level results: The authors advised highly purified populations and single-cell validation. Thymic TRG and TRD repertoires appeared highly polyclonal, with Gaussian CDR3 length distributions. Thymic delta-chain repertoires held roughly 20% Vdelta2 sequences and few Vdelta3, despite high sort purity.

Extracted RNA was reverse transcribed into cDNA. Multiplex PCR used pooled V-gene forward primers and a constant-region reverse primer to amplify CDR3s. TCRdb re-identified clones in the multiplex PCR reads via CATT. The table has approximately 25,000 delta-chain clones, 29% seen once. The CDR3 length is 14 residues. The V segment lost 0 bases and the J segment 5 bases; nucleotides outside the gene matches: 3. Germline CDR1 reads TSWWSYY; CDR2 reads QGS. In this sample, this clone turned up a few times. Its target is unknown. After alphabeta T cell depletion, CD3+ Vdelta1+ Vdelta2- thymocytes were sorted.

The chain recombines TRDV1 with TRDJ1; 7 bases are a match to TRDD2. The clonotype was recovered from a boy under two years old who had congenital heart surgery. The sequenced material came from Vdelta1+ gamma-delta thymocytes from the thymus. Subset here: FACS-sorted CD3+ TCRalphabeta- TCRVdelta1+ TCRVdelta2- thymocytes. The CDR3: CALGELSYADKLIF. Here the CDR3 DNA reads TGTGCTCTTGGGGAACTTTCCTACGCGGATAAACTCATCTTT.